A single sample gave rise to the 31 T cell receptor beta chains below, sequenced in a study of blood T cells in healthy people across ages. For the second PCR, which ran for about 7 to 11 cycles, a sample-barcoded 5' primer and a J-beta primer mix were used. One entry per CDR3 protein results from TCRdb running MiXCR on the 5' RACE reads. The data hold 550,000 to 750,000 distinct CDR3 sequences, with 21% observed a single time. The sequencing sample was made of blood. These receptors all come from a man aged 70-80 years in good health.

This chain connects TRBV3-1 to TRBJ2-1; TRBD2 might be the D (6 bases). Germline CDR1 is LGHDT and CDR2 is YNNKEL (reference sequence). There are 14 residues in the CDR3. V dropped 2 bases and J dropped 5 bases, with 10 bases sitting between them. In DNA, the CDR3 is TGTGCCAGCAGCCAATCGGGACTCCACAATGAGCAGTTCTTC. It translates to CASSQSGLHNEQFF.

This clonotype occurred a few times. The chain recombines TRBV29-1 with TRBJ1-1; D is unclear. This CDR3 has 13 amino acids. Germline values: CDR1 SQVTM, CDR2 ANQGSEA. V was clipped by 4 bases and J by 1 base, with 10 bases between them. CDR3 region: CSVGQWANTEAFF. In DNA form, the CDR3 reads TGCAGCGTTGGGCAGTGGGCGAACACTGAAGCTTTCTTT.

About this clonotype itself: Relative to the germline gene, one junction end is altered; a read error may explain this. V gene TRBV18 combines with J gene TRBJ1-4; the D is unclear. CDR1 and CDR2 from the germline V gene are KGHSH and LQKENI. The CDR3 totals 12 residues. The CDR3 sequence: CACSPSDEKLFF. The CDR3 DNA follows: TGTGCCTGCTCACCCTCGGATGAAAAACTGTTTTTT.

This clonotype was counted a few times. A single base separates this from a much larger clone, so it may be a read error. J is TRBJ2-5 and V is TRBV5-1; 8 positions agree with TRBD1. The germline gives CDR1 SGHRS, CDR2 YFSETQ. The CDR3 length is 15 residues. This CDR3 is CVSSLQGASQETQYF. Written as DNA, the CDR3 is TGCGTCAGCAGCCTGCAGGGGGCGAGCCAAGAGACCCAGTACTTC.

This clonotype has more than one count but fewer than ten. The rearrangement joins TRBV7-3 to TRBJ2-1; D gene uncertain. Trimming took 0 bases from V and 2 from J, leaving 5 bases between them. This CDR3 region has 14 residues. Germline V CDR1 and CDR2: SGHTA, FQGTGA. The CDR3 sequence is CASSLTAAYNEQFF. As DNA, the CDR3 is TGTGCCAGCAGCTTAACAGCAGCCTACAATGAGCAGTTCTTC. Looking up the rest from reference TRBV7-3 and TRBJ2-1 gives the full variable domain: GAGVSQTPSNKVTEKGKYVELRCDPISGHTALYWYRQSLGQGPEFLIYFQGTGAADDSGLPNDRFFAVRPEGSVSTLKIQRTERGDSAVYLCASSLTAAYNEQFFGPGTRLTVL.

The chain joins TRBV7-2 to TRBJ2-3; D is possibly TRBD1 (5 bases). CDR3 length: 15 amino acids. Germline values: CDR1 SGHTA, CDR2 FQGNSA. Trimming cost V 1 base and J 2 bases, with 10 bases left between them. The CDR3 is CASSLVRTTTDTQYF. CDR3 nucleotide sequence: TGTGCCAGCAGCTTAGTTCGGACAACCACAGATACGCAGTATTTT.

There are a few counts of this clonotype. The gene calls are TRBV20-1 and TRBJ2-1; D is perhaps TRBD2 (7 bases). Per germline, CDR1 DFQATT and CDR2 SNEGSKA (reference sequence). The CDR3 is 15 residues long. This chain's CDR3 is CSHPWDYGGAGEQFF. CDR3 in DNA: TGCAGCCACCCTTGGGACTATGGGGGGGCTGGGGAGCAGTTCTTC.

This clonotype was recorded many times. This chain uses TRBV5-1 with TRBJ1-4; 12 positions agree with TRBD1. The CDR3 sequence is 18 residues long. Unmatched junction bases numbered 10, after V lost 0 bases and J lost 7 bases. The germline V gene encodes CDR1 SGHRS and CDR2 YFSETQ. CDR3 region: CASSLGTGTGGLGEKLFF. The CDR3 DNA sequence: TGCGCCAGCAGCTTGGGAACCGGGACAGGGGGCTTAGGTGAAAAACTGTTTTTT.

The table lists this clonotype with a few counts. This sequence joins TRBV6-2 or TRBV6-3 and TRBJ2-5; the D gene is possibly TRBD1 (6 bases). Near its end, the DNA agrees better with TRBJ2-7, so the J call may be wrong. The CDR3 has 14 residues. Germline V gene lookup returns CDR1 MNHEY and CDR2 SVGEGT. The CDR3 is CASSSDRYTYEQYF. In DNA, the CDR3 is TGTGCCAGCAGTTCGGACAGATACACCTACGAGCAGTACTTC.

The chain links TRBV5-1 to TRBJ1-2, with D perhaps TRBD1 (6 bases). With 2 bases removed from V and 5 bases from J, the gap between germline ends came to 16 bases. CDR3 size: 15 residues. Germline lookup yields CDR1 SGHRS and CDR2 YFSETQ. The CDR3, as DNA: TGCGCCAGCAGCTTATGGGGCACAGGGCAATATGGCTACACCTTC. Translating it yields CASSLWGTGQYGYTF.

The chain joins TRBV15 to TRBJ2-1, with D uncertain. Trimming cost V 1 base and J 4 bases, with 14 bases left between them. In germline, CDR1 is LNHNV, CDR2 YYDKDF (reference sequence). CDR3 length equals 16 residues. The CDR3 sequence is CATSRVGSGEYNEQFF. CDR3 sequence (DNA): TGTGCCACCAGCAGAGTAGGTAGTGGGGAATACAATGAGCAGTTCTTC.

The CDR3: CASSPTEPSTDTQYF. The CDR3 nucleotides read TGCGCCAGCAGCCCCACAGAGCCTAGCACAGATACGCAGTATTTT. The genes are TRBV5-1 and TRBJ2-3; D gene unclear. The V end lost 4 bases, the J end lost 0 bases, and 12 bases lay between the germline ends. Per germline, CDR1 SGHRS and CDR2 YFSETQ. The CDR3 spans 15 residues. The variable domain in full, completed from reference TRBV5-1 and TRBJ2-3, reads KAGVTQTPRYLIKTRGQQVTLSCSPISGHRSVSWYQQTPGQGLQFLFEYFSETQRNKGNFPGRFSGRQFSNSRSEMNVSTLELGDSALYLCASSPTEPSTDTQYFGPGTRLTVL.

V and J are TRBV6-6 and TRBJ2-2; no clear D. The CDR3 has 12 residues. The V gene lost 5 bases and the J gene lost 5 bases, with 6 bases spanning the gap. Germline CDR1 is MNHNY and CDR2 is SVGAGI (reference sequence). The CDR3 coding sequence is TGTGCCAGCAGTAGGATAACCGGGGAGCTGTTTTTT. Protein sequence: CASSRITGELFF.

The genes are TRBV27 and TRBJ2-5; no definite D call. Germline-derived CDR1 and CDR2 are MNHEY and SMNVEV (reference sequence). This CDR3 contains 13 residues. V was pared by 5 bases and J by 0 bases, with 7 bases between. CDR3 loop: CASSPPYQETQYF. The CDR3, as DNA: TGTGCCAGCAGTCCCCCCTACCAAGAGACCCAGTACTTC.

The chain has TRBV6-1 and TRBJ1-4; 8 bases are a match to TRBD1. Germline V gene sequence: CDR1 MNHNS, CDR2 SASEGT. The CDR3 consists of 14 residues. J lost 5 bases, V lost 5 bases, and 4 bases had no gene match. CDR3 loop: CASSPQGGNEKLFF. The CDR3 coding sequence is TGTGCCAGCAGTCCACAGGGGGGAAATGAAAAACTGTTTTTT.

This chain connects TRBV7-2 to TRBJ2-1, with 11 bases aligning to TRBD1. The tail of the sequence fits TRBJ2-5 better, so the J call may be wrong. Germline V gene sequence: CDR1 SGHTA, CDR2 FQGNSA. This CDR3 spans 16 amino acids. Here the CDR3 DNA reads TGTGCCAGCAGCTTGGAGGGACAGGGGGGATTTAGGGCCCAGTACTTC. Its protein product is CASSLEGQGGFRAQYF.

Only a few counts were recorded for this clonotype. The CDR3 reads CSARSRSENADTQYF. CDR3 bases: TGCAGTGCTAGAAGTAGGTCCGAAAACGCAGATACGCAGTATTTT. The chain links TRBV20-1 to TRBJ2-3; D remains unclear. V lost 2 bases to trimming and J lost 4 bases, with 16 bases between them. Germline loops: CDR1 DFQATT, CDR2 SNEGSKA (reference sequence). The CDR3 contains 15 residues.

This clonotype was seen more than once but under ten times. V gene TRBV6-2 or TRBV6-3 combines with J gene TRBJ2-7, with D unresolved. Trimming removed 6 bases at V and 4 bases at J, with 16 bases between. CDR3 size: 14 residues. Germline CDR1 is MNHEY and CDR2 is SVGEGT. The CDR3 reads CASSRDRTRYEQYF. CDR3 nucleotide sequence: TGTGCCAGCAGCCGAGACCGAACACGATACGAGCAGTACTTC.

The V call is TRBV9, the J call TRBJ2-7; a possible D gene is TRBD2 (6 bases). CDR3 size: 15 residues. Germline-derived CDR1 and CDR2 are SGDLS and YYNGEE. The ends were cut back, 7 bases at V and 3 bases at J, with 20 bases in the middle. CDR3 bases: TGTGCCAGCTCACCCCGGAGGGGTCCGAACTACGAGCAGTACTTC. This encodes CASSPRRGPNYEQYF.

This chain links TRBV10-3 with TRBJ2-5; 13 bases map to TRBD2. The J call may not be correct, given that the DNA end is closer to TRBJ2-1. Germline CDR1 is ENHRY and CDR2 is SYGVKD. CDR3 size: 14 residues. This CDR3 is CASLGLAGASEQFF. As DNA, the CDR3 is TGTGCCAGCCTTGGACTAGCGGGAGCTTCTGAGCAGTTCTTC.

The CDR3 bases are TGTGCCAGCAGCGCCGGGACTCAGAACACCGGGGAGCTGTTTTTT. Translating gives CASSAGTQNTGELFF. This chain connects TRBV9 to TRBJ2-2; possible D gene TRBD2, 6 bases. The germline V gene has CDR1 SGDLS and CDR2 YYNGEE. V lost 3 bases and J 1 base, leaving 10 bases between the germline ends. The CDR3 sequence is 15 residues long.

V is TRBV7-8 and J is TRBJ2-5; D call uncertain. The DNA end is a closer match to TRBJ2-7, so the J assignment may be wrong. CDR1 and CDR2 (germline): SGHVS, FQNEAQ. The CDR3 covers 13 residues. CDR3 residues: CASSLVSPTEQYF. The CDR3 coding sequence is TGTGCCAGCAGCTTAGTGTCCCCGACCGAGCAGTACTTC.

This clonotype has only a few counts. A junction boundary mismatches the germline segment, possibly from a read error. This chain uses TRBV9 with TRBJ2-5, with D possibly matching TRBD2 (5 bases). CDR3 length: 14 amino acids. CDR1 is SGDLS, CDR2 YYNGEE, per germline. The CDR3 DNA sequence: TGTGCCGGCAGCGTAGAGGACTTCCAAGAGACCCAGTACTTC. Translation gives CAGSVEDFQETQYF.

This clonotype came up many times. This chain connects TRBV5-1 to TRBJ1-1; 7 nucleotides align to TRBD1. Trimming took 3 bases from V and 5 from J; bases not matched to a gene: 10. The CDR3 is 15 residues long. The germline gives CDR1 SGHRS, CDR2 YFSETQ. The CDR3 loop is CASSSQPGGGTEAFF. Written as DNA, the CDR3 is TGCGCCAGCAGCTCTCAACCAGGGGGAGGAACTGAAGCTTTCTTT.

This clonotype was seen a handful of times. The junction does not match germline at one end; this may be a read error. V gene TRBV11-2 combines with J gene TRBJ2-7; TRBD2 is a possible D gene (7 bases). This CDR3 is 15 amino acids long. Per the germline V gene, CDR1 is SGHAT and CDR2 is FQNNGV. DNA for the CDR3: TGTGCCAGCAGCTCCCCGGTAGGGGGGGCCTACGAGCGGTACTTC. Amino acids: CASSSPVGGAYERYF.

Only a few counts were recorded for this clonotype. The gene calls are TRBV11-2 and TRBJ2-7; a possible D gene is TRBD1 (5 bases). Germline CDR1 SGHAT, CDR2 FQNNGV. The germline V and J ends were trimmed by 0 bases and 6 bases, with 21 bases remaining between them. CDR3 length equals 17 residues. For the CDR3, the DNA is TGTGCCAGCAGCTTAGATTCACCCGGAACAGGTATTGGCGAGCAGTACTTC. This translates into CASSLDSPGTGIGEQYF.

J is TRBJ2-5 and V is TRBV5-1, with D possibly matching TRBD1 (6 bases). CDR1 is SGHRS, CDR2 YFSETQ, per germline. Deletions cut 4 bases from V and 4 bases from J, with 8 bases between. The CDR3 runs to 12 residues. The CDR3 nucleotides are TGCGCCAGCAGCCAACAGGGAGAGACCCAGTACTTC. As protein: CASSQQGETQYF.

The V and J genes are TRBV7-3 and TRBJ2-1, with 7 nucleotides matching TRBD1. V lost 3 bases to trimming and J lost 4 bases; unmatched junction nucleotides: 6. Germline values: CDR1 SGHTA, CDR2 FQGTGA. The CDR3 extends over 15 amino acids. CDR3 in DNA: TGTGCCAGCAGCTTCGACAGGGCGTCTTACAATGAGCAGTTCTTC. Translated, it gives CASSFDRASYNEQFF.

This clonotype was observed at least ten times. This chain connects TRBV10-3 to TRBJ2-5, with 10 bases lining up with TRBD2. V lost 5 bases and J lost 4; bases outside the gene matches: 10. CDR3 length: 16 residues. The germline gives CDR1 ENHRY, CDR2 SYGVKD. The CDR3 sequence is CAISIASGRRGETQYF. The CDR3 DNA reads TGTGCCATCAGTATTGCTAGCGGGAGAAGAGGAGAGACCCAGTACTTC.

Turning to this clonotype: A single base separates this from a much larger clone, so it may be a read error. The chain couples TRBV11-2 to TRBJ1-1; D gene uncertain. V lost 5 bases and J lost 4, with 14 bases in between. The CDR3 is made up of 14 amino acids. Germline lookup yields CDR1 SGHAT and CDR2 FQNNGV. Written as DNA, the CDR3 is TGTGCCAGCAGCATATTAGGTCCGGGCACTGAAGCTTTCTTT. Protein sequence: CASSILGPGTEAFF.

The V gene is TRBV28, the J gene TRBJ2-5; no definite D call. This CDR3 spans 16 amino acids. Germline V lookup: CDR1 MDHEN, CDR2 SYDVKM. Trimming removed 4 bases at V and 5 bases at J, with 20 bases between. This CDR3 reads CASSSLQSSRTETQYF. In DNA form, the CDR3 reads TGTGCCAGCAGTTCCTTACAGTCCTCGAGGACGGAGACCCAGTACTTC.